Below, one TCR beta chain is given with its context. The antigen remains unidentified. Averaging approximately 0.11 L, one heparinised blood draw was given by each donor. CDR1 MDHEN and CDR2 SYDVKM come from the germline V gene. CDR3 length equals 15 residues. Losses at the gene ends were 2 bases for V and 7 bases for J; bases not matched to a gene: 10. cDNA synthesis used the whole RNA isolate, giving expressed TCRB sequences. Here immunoSEQ multiplex PCR was the method, and the copy in TCRdb shows in-frame clones only, minus some. This sample has about 280,000 clones; about 15% occur once, and the top ten carry less than 0.02%. These data come from a study of beta chain features in type 1 diabetes. Study-wide findings and caveats: Fewer junction insertions and more nucleotide deletions appeared in type 1 diabetes patients. Type 1 diabetes patients had TCRB CDR3s that were shorter (moderately but significantly so) in all four CD4+ subsets.

The rearrangement links TRBV28 to TRBJ2-7; 8 bases match TRBD1. Sequencing was carried out using naive CD4+ T cells from blood. The sequence derives from a man in his late teens or twenties with type 1 diabetes. The CDR3 DNA is TGTGCCAGCAGTTTAGGAGGCAGGGGGCTCGGTGAGCAGTACTTC. Its protein is CASSLGGRGLGEQYF.